This TCR beta chain was recovered during a study of long-term antiretroviral therapy in people with HIV. A word on this clone: As yet, its antigen is unknown.

Survey level was the resolution at which the v3.0 immunoSEQ assay ran. Sequenced by immunoSEQ multiplex PCR; TCRdb stores in-frame clones only, minus some. The data hold some 24,000 clones, with more than 65% observed a single time. Overall study results and limits: Those clones which expanded before ART made up the dominant part of the repertoire at all time points. From the mid-2000s to the late 2010s, blood was obtained, possibly while participants received older ART regimens.

Germline V CDR1 and CDR2: MNHEY, SMNVEV (reference sequence). There are 14 residues in the CDR3. The V segment lost 4 bases and the J segment 3 bases; nucleotides outside the gene matches: 5. The source is a man aged 30 to 45 with HIV. The sample here was unsorted PBMCs, taken 4.4 years after starting antiretroviral therapy. This chain connects TRBV27 to TRBJ2-7; 8 nucleotides agree with TRBD2. In DNA, the CDR3 is TGTGCCAGCAGTTCTACTAGCGGCTTCTACGAGCAGTACTTC. Its translation: CASSSTSGFYEQYF.